The TCR beta chain described here comes from a study of OX40 agonist ivuxolimab in advanced cancers. Findings of the study overall: Among the lowest levels of clonal expansion were found in partial responders at 0.1-3.0 mg/kg. Blood T cells, both CD4+ and CD8+, expanded clonally by week 6 at 0.1 to 3.0 mg/kg.

Repertoires were generated with immunoSEQ multiplex PCR, while TCRdb's copy carries only in-frame clones and drops some. Of some 80,000 clones in the sample, around 85% were seen once. Turning to this clone: The antigen remains unidentified.

The sequence derives from an adult with an advanced solid tumor such as melanoma, head and neck, liver or kidney cancer. The specimen was CD4+ or CD8+ T cells sorted from blood, collected in a trial of the OX40 agonist ivuxolimab.

CDR3 loop: CASSQEATSPLHF. For the CDR3, the DNA is TGCGCCAGCAGCCAAGAAGCGACGTCACCCCTCCACTTT. The chain has TRBV4-3 and TRBJ1-6; D unclear. Germline CDR1 LGHNA, CDR2 YSLEER. The CDR3 runs 13 residues. V dropped 0 bases and J dropped 10 bases, with 7 bases sitting between them.